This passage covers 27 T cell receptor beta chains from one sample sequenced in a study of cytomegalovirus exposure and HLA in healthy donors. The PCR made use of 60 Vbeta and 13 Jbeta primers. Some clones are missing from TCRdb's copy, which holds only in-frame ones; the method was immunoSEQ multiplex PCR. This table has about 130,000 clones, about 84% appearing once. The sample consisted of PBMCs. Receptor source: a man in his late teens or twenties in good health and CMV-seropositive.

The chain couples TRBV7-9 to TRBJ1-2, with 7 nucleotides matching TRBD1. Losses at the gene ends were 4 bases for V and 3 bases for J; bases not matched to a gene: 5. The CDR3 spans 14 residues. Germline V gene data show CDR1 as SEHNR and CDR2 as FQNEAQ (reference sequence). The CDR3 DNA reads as TGTGCCAGCAGCTCCCGGGACAGCTACTATGGCTACACCTTC. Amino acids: CASSSRDSYYGYTF.

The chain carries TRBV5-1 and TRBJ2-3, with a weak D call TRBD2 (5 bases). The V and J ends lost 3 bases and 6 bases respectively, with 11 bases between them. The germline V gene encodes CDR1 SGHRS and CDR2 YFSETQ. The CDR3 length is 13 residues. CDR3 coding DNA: TGCGCCAGCAGCTGGAGCGGCTGGGATACGCAGTATTTT. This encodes CASSWSGWDTQYF.

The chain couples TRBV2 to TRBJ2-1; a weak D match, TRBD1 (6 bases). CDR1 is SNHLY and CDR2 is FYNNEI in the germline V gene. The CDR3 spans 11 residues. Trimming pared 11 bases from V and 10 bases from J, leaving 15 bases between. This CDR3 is CAGKQGLEQFF. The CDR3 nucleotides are TGTGCCGGGAAACAGGGTCTCGAGCAGTTCTTC.

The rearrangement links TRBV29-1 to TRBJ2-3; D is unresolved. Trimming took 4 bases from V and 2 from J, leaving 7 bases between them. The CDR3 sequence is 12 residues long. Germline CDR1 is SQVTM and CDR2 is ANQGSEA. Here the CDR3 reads CSVVADTDTQYF. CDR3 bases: TGCAGCGTTGTGGCTGACACAGATACGCAGTATTTT.

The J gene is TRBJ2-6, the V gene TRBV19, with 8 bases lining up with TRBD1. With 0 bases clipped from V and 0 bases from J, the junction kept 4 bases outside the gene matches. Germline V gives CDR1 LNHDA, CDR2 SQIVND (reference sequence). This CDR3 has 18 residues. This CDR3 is CASSIDGQGLSGANVLTF. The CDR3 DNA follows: TGTGCCAGTAGTATAGATGGACAGGGCCTCTCTGGGGCCAACGTCCTGACTTTC.

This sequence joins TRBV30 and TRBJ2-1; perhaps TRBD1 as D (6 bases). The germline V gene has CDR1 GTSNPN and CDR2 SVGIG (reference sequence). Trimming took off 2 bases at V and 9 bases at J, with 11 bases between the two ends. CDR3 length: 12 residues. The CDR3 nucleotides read TGTGCCTGGAGTAATCGCAGGGGTGAGCAGTTCTTC. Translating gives CAWSNRRGEQFF. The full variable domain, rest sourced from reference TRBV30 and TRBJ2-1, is SQTIHQWPATLVQPVGSPLSLECTVEGTSNPNLYWYRQAAGRGLQLLFYSVGIGQISSEVPQNLSASRPQDRQFILSSKKLLLSDSGFYLCAWSNRRGEQFFGPGTRLTVL.

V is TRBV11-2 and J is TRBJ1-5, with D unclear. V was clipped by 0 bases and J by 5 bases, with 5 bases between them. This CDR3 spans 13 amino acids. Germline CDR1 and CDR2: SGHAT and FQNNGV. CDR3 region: CASSLEQYQPQHF. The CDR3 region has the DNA TGTGCCAGCAGCTTAGAACAGTATCAGCCCCAGCATTTT.

The CDR3 loop reads CASSRLLMTPDTDTQYF. The CDR3 DNA is TGTGCCAGCAGCAGATTACTAATGACTCCAGACACAGATACGCAGTATTTT. The rearrangement uses TRBV7-9 and TRBJ2-3, with D unresolved. The germline V gene encodes CDR1 SEHNR and CDR2 FQNEAQ (reference sequence). Trimming took off 5 bases at V and 2 bases at J, with 20 bases between the two ends. This CDR3 has 17 residues.

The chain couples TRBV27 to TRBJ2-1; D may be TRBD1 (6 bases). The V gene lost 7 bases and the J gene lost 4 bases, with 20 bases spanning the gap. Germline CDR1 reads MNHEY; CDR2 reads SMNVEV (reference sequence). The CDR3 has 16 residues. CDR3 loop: CASKINRALGYNEQFF. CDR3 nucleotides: TGTGCCAGCAAAATCAACAGGGCTTTGGGGTACAATGAGCAGTTCTTC.

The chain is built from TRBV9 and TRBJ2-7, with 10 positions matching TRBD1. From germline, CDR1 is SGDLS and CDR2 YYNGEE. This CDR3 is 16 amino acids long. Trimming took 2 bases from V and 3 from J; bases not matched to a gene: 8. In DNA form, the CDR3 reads TGTGCCAGCAGCGTGGAGGGGGGGACAGGGGACTACGAGCAGTACTTC. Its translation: CASSVEGGTGDYEQYF.

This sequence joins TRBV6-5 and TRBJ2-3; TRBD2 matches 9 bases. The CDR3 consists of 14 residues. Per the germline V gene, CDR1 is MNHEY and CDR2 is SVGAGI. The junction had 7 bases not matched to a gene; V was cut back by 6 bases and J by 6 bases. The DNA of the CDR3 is TGTGCCAGCAGACTTAGCGGGGGTGGCGATACGCAGTATTTT. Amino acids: CASRLSGGGDTQYF.

Written as DNA, the CDR3 is TGTGCCAGCAGTTACACAACAGGGGCTGGCGGCTACACCTTC. This sequence encodes CASSYTTGAGGYTF. The chain joins TRBV6-5 to TRBJ1-2; TRBD1 matches at 7 bases. The CDR3 consists of 14 residues. V dropped 2 bases and J dropped 8; count of bases not matched to a gene: 8. Germline V gene data show CDR1 as MNHEY and CDR2 as SVGAGI.

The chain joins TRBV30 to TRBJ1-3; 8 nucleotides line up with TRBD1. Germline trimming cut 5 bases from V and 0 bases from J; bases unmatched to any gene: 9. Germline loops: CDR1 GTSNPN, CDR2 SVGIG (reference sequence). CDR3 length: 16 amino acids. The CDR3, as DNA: TGTGCCTGGGAAACAGGGGGTCCGAACTCTGGAAACACCATATATTTT. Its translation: CAWETGGPNSGNTIYF.

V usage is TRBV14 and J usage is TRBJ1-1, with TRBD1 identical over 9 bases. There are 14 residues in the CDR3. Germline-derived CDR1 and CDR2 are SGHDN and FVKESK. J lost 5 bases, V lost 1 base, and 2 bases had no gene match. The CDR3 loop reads CASSQVQGATEAFF. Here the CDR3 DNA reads TGTGCCAGCAGCCAAGTACAGGGGGCGACTGAAGCTTTCTTT.

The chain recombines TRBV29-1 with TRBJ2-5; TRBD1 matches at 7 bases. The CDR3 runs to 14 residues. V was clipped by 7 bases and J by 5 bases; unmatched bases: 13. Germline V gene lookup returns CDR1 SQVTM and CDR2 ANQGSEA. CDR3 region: CSARPGQDEETQYF. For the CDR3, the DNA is TGCAGCGCCCGACCCGGACAGGATGAGGAGACCCAGTACTTC. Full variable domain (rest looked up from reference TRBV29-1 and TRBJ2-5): SAVISQKPSRDICQRGTSLTIQCQVDSQVTMMFWYRQQPGQSLTLIATANQGSEATYESGFVIDKFPISRPNLTFSTLTVSNMSPEDSSIYLCSARPGQDEETQYFGPGTRLLVL.

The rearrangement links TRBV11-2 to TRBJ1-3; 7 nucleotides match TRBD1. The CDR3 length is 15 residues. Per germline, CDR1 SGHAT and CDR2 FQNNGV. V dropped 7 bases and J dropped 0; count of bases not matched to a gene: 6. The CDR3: CASTLGQSSGNTIYF. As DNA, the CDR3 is TGTGCCAGCACCCTGGGACAGAGCTCTGGAAACACCATATATTTT.

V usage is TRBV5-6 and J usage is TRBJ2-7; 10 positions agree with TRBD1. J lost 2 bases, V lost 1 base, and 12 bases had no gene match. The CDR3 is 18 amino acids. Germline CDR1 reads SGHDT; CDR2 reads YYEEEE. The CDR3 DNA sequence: TGTGCCAGCAGCTTGTCTGTCCGGGACAGGGGTGCGCCCTACGAGCAGTACTTC. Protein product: CASSLSVRDRGAPYEQYF.

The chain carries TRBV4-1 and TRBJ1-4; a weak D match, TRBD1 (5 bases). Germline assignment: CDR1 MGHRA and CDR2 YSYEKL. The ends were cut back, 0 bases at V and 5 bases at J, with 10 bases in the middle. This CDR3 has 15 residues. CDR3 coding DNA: TGCGCCAGCAGCCAAGATCCAGGGCCGAATGAAAAACTGTTTTTT. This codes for CASSQDPGPNEKLFF.

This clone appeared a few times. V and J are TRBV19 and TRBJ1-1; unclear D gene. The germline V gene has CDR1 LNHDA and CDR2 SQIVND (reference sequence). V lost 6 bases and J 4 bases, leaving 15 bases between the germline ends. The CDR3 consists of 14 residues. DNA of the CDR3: TGTGCCAGTAGCTTTGTATCGGGGAGCACTGAAGCTTTCTTT. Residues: CASSFVSGSTEAFF.

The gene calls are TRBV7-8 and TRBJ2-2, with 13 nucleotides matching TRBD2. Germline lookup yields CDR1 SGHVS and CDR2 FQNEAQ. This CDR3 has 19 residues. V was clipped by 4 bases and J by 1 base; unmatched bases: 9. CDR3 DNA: TGTGCCAGCAGCTCAGCCGGGGGACTAGCGGGGTTGAACACCGGGGAGCTGTTTTTT. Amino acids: CASSSAGGLAGLNTGELFF.

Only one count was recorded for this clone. The DNA of the CDR3 is TGTGCCAGCCGGGGGTACGGCTACGAGCAGTACTTC. Residues: CASRGYGYEQYF. The chain employs TRBV6-5 and TRBJ2-7; possibly TRBD2 for D (6 bases). Trimming shortened V by 8 bases and J by 3 bases, and 11 bases separated the two germline ends. The germline V gene has CDR1 MNHEY and CDR2 SVGAGI. This CDR3 region has 12 residues.

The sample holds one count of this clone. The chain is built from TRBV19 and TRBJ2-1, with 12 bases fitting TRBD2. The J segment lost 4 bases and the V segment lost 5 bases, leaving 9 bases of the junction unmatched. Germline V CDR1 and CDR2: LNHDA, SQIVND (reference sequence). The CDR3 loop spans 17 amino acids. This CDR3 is CASSPLAGGIEYNEQFF. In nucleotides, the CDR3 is TGTGCCAGTAGTCCGCTAGCGGGAGGGATTGAGTACAATGAGCAGTTCTTC.

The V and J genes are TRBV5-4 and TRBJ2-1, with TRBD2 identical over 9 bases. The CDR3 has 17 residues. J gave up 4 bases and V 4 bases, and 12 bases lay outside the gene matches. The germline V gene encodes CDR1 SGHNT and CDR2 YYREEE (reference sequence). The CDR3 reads CASSRGGGRASYNEQFF. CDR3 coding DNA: TGTGCCAGCAGCAGGGGGGGCGGGAGGGCATCTTACAATGAGCAGTTCTTC. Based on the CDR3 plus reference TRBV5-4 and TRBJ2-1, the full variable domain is ETGVTQSPTHLIKTRGQQVTLRCSSQSGHNTVSWYQQALGQGPQFIFQYYREEENGRGNFPPRFSGLQFPNYSSELNVNALELDDSALYLCASSRGGGRASYNEQFFGPGTRLTVL.

CDR3 loop: CASSLGAGPDSRVFSDTQYF. Written as DNA, the CDR3 is TGCGCCAGCAGCTTGGGTGCAGGGCCCGATTCTAGGGTCTTTTCGGATACGCAGTATTTT. This chain connects TRBV5-1 to TRBJ2-3, with a weak D call TRBD1 (5 bases). Trimming shortened V by 0 bases and J by 6 bases, and 29 bases separated the two germline ends. Germline CDR1 is SGHRS and CDR2 is YFSETQ. CDR3 size: 20 residues.

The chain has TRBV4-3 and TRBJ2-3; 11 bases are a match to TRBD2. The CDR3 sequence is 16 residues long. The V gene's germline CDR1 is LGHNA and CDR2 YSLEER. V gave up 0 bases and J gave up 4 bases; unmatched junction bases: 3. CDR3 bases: TGCGCCAGCAGCCAAGAGGGACTAGCGGATTCAGATACGCAGTATTTT. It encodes CASSQEGLADSDTQYF.

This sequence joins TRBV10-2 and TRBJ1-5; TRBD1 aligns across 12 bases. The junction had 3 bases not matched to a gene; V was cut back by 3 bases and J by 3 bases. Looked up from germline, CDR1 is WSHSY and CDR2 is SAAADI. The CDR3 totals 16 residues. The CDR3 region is CASSDTGQGANQPQHF. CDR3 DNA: TGCGCCAGCAGTGATACGGGACAGGGGGCCAATCAGCCCCAGCATTTT.

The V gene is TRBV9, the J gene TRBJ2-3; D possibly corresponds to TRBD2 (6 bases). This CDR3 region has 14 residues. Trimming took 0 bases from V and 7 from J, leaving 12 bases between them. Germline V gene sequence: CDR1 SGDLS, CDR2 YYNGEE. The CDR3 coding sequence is TGTGCCAGCAGCGTAGCGGGAGAAAGGAATACGCAGTATTTT. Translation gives CASSVAGERNTQYF. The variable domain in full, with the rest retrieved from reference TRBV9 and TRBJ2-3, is DSGVTQTPKHLITATGQRVTLRCSPRSGDLSVYWYQQSLDQGLQFLIQYYNGEERAKGNILERFSAQQFPDLHSELNLSSLELGDSALYFCASSVAGERNTQYFGPGTRLTVL.